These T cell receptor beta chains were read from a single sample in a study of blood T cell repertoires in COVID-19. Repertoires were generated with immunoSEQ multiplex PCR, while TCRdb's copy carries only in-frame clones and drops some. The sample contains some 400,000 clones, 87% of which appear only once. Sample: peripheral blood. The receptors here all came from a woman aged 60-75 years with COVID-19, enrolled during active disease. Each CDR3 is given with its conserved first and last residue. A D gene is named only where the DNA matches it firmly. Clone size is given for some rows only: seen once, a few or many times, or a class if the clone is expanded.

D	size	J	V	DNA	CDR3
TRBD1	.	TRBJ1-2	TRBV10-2	TGCGCCAGCAGGGACAGACAGGGGGACGGCTACACCTTC	CASRDRQGDGYTF
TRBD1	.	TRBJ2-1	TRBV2	TGTGCCAGCAGTGGGACAGGGGGGGGGCGTTTAAGTGAGCAGTTCTTC	CASSGTGGGRLSEQFF
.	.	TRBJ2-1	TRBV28	TGTGCCAGCAGTTTCTATGGAGTAGCTAGGAATGAGCAGTTCTTC	CASSFYGVARNEQFF
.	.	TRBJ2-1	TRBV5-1	TGCGCCAGCAGCCGTGATCCGGCGGAAAATGAGCAGTTCTTC	CASSRDPAENEQFF
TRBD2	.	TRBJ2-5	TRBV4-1	TGCGCCAGCAGCAGATCACTAGCGGGGGGGGCAGAGACCCAGTACTTC	CASSRSLAGGAETQYF
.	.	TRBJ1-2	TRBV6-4	TGTGCCAGCAGTGCGGACGGGGGTTCTGGCTATGGCTACACCTTC	CASSADGGSGYGYTF
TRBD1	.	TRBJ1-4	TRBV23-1	TGCGCCAGCAGTCGACCTAAAGAGACAGGGGGCGCGGAAAAACTGTTTTTT	CASSRPKETGGAEKLFF
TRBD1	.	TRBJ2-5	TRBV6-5	TGTGCCAGCAAGCAGGGGGCGAACCAAGAGACCCAGTACTTC	CASKQGANQETQYF
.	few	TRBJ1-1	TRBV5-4	TGTGCCAGCAGCTTGTCCAGGAACACTGAAGCTTTCTTT	CASSLSRNTEAFF
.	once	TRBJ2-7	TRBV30	TGTGCCTGGAGTGTTACTCGGTCCGGGTTTCCCTACGAGCAGTACTTC	CAWSVTRSGFPYEQYF
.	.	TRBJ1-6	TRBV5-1	TGCGCCAGCAGCTTATTGGTCAGGGAATCACCCCTCCACTTT	CASSLLVRESPLHF
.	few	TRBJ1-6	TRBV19	TGTGCCAGTAGTGAAGCGAGGGGGTCACCCCTCCACTTT	CASSEARGSPLHF
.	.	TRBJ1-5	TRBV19	TGTGCCAGTAGTAAAAAGGCCCCAGCAGGTGGTAGCAATCAGCCCCAGCATTTT	CASSKKAPAGGSNQPQHF
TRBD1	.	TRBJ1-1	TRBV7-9	TGTGCCAGCAGCTTGGGGGACAGGGCTCCCATGAACACTGAAGCTTTCTTT	CASSLGDRAPMNTEAFF
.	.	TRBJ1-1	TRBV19	TGTGCCAGTGAAAGCCTCAATTTGGGGGGGCAGATGAACACTGAAGCTTTCTTT	CASESLNLGGQMNTEAFF
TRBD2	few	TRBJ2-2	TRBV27	TGTGCCAGCAGTCAAACCCGCACTAGCGGGGGCACCACCGGGGAGCTGTTTTTT	CASSQTRTSGGTTGELFF
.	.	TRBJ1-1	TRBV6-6	TGTGCCAGCAGTCCTCGGAGGACCCAAATCCCCAACACTGAAGCTTTCTTT	CASSPRRTQIPNTEAFF
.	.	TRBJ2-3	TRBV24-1	TGTGCCACCAGTGATTATGGGGGCTACACAGATACGCAGTATTTT	CATSDYGGYTDTQYF
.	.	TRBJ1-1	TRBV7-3	TGTGCCAGCGGGGCACAACCGAACACTGAAGCTTTCTTT	CASGAQPNTEAFF
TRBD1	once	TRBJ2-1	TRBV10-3	TGTGCCATCAGTTCAGGGGGAAAGACCTACAATGAGCAGTTCTTC	CAISSGGKTYNEQFF
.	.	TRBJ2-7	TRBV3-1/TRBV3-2	TGTGCCAGCAGCCAAGACAACTCAGGGTTCTACGAGCAGTACTTC	CASSQDNSGFYEQYF
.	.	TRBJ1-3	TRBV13	TGTGCCAGCAGCTTAACAGGGTCCTCTGGAAACACCATATATTTT	CASSLTGSSGNTIYF